This T cell receptor (beta chain) came from a study of blood T cell repertoires in COVID-19. Study in general: The United States, Italy and Spain provided the acute and convalescent COVID-19 samples. In each case, the material was cDNA or gDNA derived from T cells, B-cell-depleted T cells, or PBMCs.

In the authors' workflow: Reference gene primers were amplified, and this amplification served to estimate nucleated cell counts. Produced via immunoSEQ multiplex PCR; TCRdb's table is partial and in-frame only. V and J calls and clone size come straight from that table; D and trimming were deduced from the DNA. The sample has around 270,000 clones, approximately 89% seen once. The specimen sequenced was peripheral blood. This TCR was recovered from a woman between 45 and 65 years old with acute or convalescent COVID-19.

In DNA form, the CDR3 reads TGTGCCAGCAGTGAGCAGTTTAACACTGAAGCTTTCTTT. This codes for CASSEQFNTEAFF. This chain connects TRBV2 to TRBJ1-1; D not resolved. The length of the CDR3 is 13 residues. V was cut by 3 bases and J by 2 bases, with 7 bases left in between. Germline V gene data show CDR1 as SNHLY and CDR2 as FYNNEI.